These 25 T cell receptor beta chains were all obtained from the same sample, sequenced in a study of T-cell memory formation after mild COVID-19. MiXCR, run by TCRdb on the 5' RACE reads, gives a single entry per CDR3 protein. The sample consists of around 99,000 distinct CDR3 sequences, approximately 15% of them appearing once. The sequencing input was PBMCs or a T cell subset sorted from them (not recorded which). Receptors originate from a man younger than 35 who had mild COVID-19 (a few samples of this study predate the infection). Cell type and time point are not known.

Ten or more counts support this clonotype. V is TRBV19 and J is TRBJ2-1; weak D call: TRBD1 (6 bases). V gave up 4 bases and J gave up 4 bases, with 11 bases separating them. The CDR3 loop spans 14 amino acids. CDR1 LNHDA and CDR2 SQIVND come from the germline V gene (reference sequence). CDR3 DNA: TGTGCCAGTAGTACCCGGGACAAGTACAATGAGCAGTTCTTC. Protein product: CASSTRDKYNEQFF.

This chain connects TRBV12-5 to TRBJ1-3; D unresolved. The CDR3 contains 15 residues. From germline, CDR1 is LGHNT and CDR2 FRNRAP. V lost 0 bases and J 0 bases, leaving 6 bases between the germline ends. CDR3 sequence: CASGLVRVSGNTIYF. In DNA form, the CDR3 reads TGTGCTAGTGGTTTGGTACGGGTCTCTGGAAACACCATATATTTT.

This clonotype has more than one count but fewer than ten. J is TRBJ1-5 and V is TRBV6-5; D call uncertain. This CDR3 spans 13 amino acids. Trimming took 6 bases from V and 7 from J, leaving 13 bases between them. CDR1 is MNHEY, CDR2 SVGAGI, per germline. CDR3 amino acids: CASSLTFGQPQHF. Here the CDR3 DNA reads TGTGCCAGCAGCCTTACCTTTGGGCAGCCCCAGCATTTT.

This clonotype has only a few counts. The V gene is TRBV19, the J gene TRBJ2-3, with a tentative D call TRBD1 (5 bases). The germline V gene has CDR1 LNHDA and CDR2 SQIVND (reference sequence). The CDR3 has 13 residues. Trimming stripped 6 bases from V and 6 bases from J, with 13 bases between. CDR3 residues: CASSPDILDTQYF. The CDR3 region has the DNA TGTGCCAGTAGCCCGGACATTTTGGATACGCAGTATTTT.

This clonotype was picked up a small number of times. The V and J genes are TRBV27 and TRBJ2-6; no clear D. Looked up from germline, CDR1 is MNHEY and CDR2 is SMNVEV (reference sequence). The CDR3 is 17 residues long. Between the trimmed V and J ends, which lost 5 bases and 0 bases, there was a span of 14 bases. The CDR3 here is CASSEEFSFSGANVLTF. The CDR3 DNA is TGTGCCAGCAGTGAGGAGTTTTCTTTCTCTGGGGCCAACGTCCTGACTTTC.

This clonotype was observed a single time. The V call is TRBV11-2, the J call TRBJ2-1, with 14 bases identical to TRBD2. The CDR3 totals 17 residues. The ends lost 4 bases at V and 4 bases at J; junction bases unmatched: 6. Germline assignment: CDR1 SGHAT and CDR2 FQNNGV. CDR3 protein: CASSSRTSGGQYNEQFF. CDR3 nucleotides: TGTGCCAGCAGCTCAAGGACTAGCGGGGGGCAGTACAATGAGCAGTTCTTC.

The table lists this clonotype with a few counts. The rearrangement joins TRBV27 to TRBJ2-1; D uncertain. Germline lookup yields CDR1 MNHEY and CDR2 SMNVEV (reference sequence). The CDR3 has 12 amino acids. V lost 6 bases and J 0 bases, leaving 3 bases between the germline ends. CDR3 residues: CASSDSYNEQFF. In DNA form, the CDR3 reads TGTGCCAGCAGCGACTCCTACAATGAGCAGTTCTTC.

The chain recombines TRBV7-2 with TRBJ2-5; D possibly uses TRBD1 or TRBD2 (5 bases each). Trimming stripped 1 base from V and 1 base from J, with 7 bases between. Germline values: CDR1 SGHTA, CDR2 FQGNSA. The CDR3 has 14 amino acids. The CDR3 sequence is CASSLGGTQETQYF. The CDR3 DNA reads TGTGCCAGCAGCTTAGGAGGGACCCAAGAGACCCAGTACTTC. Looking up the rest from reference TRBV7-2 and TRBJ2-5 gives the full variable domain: GAGVSQSPSNKVTEKGKDVELRCDPISGHTALYWYRQSLGQGLEFLIYFQGNSAPDKSGLPSDRFSAERTGGSVSTLTIQRTQQEDSAVYLCASSLGGTQETQYFGPGTRLLVL.

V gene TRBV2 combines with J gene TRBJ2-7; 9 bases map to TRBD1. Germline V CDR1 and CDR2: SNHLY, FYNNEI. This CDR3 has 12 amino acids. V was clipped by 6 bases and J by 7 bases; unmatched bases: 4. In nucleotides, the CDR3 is TGTGCCAGCAGGACAGGGGGGTTGGAGCAGTACTTC. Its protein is CASRTGGLEQYF.

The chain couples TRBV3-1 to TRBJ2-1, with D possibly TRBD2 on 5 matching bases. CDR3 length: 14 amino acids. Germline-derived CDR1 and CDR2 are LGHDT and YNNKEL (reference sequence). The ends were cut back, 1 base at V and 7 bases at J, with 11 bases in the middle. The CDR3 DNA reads TGTGCCAGCAGCCAAGCCGGGGATGGGAATGAGCAGTTCTTC. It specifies CASSQAGDGNEQFF.

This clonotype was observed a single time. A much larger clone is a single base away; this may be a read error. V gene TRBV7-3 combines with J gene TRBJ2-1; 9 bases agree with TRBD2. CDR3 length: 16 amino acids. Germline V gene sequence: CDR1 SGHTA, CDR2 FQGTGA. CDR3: CASSTRRASGTDEQLF. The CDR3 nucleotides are TGTGCCAGCAGCACCCGGAGGGCTAGCGGGACTGATGAGCAGTTATTC.

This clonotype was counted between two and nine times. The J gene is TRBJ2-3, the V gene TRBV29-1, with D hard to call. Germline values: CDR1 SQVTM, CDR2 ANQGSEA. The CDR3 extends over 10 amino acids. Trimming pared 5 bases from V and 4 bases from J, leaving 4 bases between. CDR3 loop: CSVQADTQYF. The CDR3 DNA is TGCAGCGTTCAAGCAGATACGCAGTATTTT.

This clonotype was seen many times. CDR3 residues: CASTLSTQITEAFF. The CDR3 region has the DNA TGCGCCAGCACGCTCAGCACCCAGATCACTGAAGCTTTCTTT. V is TRBV5-1 and J is TRBJ1-1; no reliable D call. The V end was cut by 6 bases, the J end by 4 bases, with 16 bases between. Germline V gene lookup returns CDR1 SGHRS and CDR2 YFSETQ. The CDR3 has 14 residues.

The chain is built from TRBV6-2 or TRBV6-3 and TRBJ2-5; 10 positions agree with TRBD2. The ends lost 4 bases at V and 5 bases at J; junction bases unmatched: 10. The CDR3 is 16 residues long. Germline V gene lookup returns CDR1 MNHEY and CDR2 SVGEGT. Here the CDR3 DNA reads TGTGCCAGCAGTTTTGGACTAGCGGCGTACATGGAGACCCAGTACTTC. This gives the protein CASSFGLAAYMETQYF.

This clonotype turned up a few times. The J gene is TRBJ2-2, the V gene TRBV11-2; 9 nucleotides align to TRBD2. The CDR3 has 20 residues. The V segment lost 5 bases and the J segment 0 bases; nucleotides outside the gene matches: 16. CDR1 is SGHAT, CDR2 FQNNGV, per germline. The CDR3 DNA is TGTGCCAGCAGCGACCCGACGGCGGGGGGGCCTAAAACGAACACCGGGGAGCTGTTTTTT. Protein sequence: CASSDPTAGGPKTNTGELFF.

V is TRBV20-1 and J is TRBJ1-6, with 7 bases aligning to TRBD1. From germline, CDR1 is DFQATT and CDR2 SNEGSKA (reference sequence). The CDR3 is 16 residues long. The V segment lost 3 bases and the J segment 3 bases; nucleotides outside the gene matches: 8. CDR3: CSARADRAGYNSPLHF. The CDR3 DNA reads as TGCAGTGCTAGGGCTGACAGGGCGGGCTATAATTCACCCCTCCACTTT.

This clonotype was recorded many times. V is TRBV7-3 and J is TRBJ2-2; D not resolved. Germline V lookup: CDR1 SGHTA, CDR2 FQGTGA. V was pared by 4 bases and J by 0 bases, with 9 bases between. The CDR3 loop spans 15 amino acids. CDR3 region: CASSSTPSNTGELFF. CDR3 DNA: TGTGCCAGCAGCTCGACTCCTTCGAACACCGGGGAGCTGTTTTTT. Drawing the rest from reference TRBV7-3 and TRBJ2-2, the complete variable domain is GAGVSQTPSNKVTEKGKYVELRCDPISGHTALYWYRQSLGQGPEFLIYFQGTGAADDSGLPNDRFFAVRPEGSVSTLKIQRTERGDSAVYLCASSSTPSNTGELFFGEGSRLTVL.

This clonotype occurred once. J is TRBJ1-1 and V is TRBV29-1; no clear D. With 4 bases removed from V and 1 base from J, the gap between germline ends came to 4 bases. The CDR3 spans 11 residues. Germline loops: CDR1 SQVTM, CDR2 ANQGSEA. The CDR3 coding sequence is TGCAGCGTTGTCAGGAACACTGAAGCTTTCTTT. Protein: CSVVRNTEAFF.

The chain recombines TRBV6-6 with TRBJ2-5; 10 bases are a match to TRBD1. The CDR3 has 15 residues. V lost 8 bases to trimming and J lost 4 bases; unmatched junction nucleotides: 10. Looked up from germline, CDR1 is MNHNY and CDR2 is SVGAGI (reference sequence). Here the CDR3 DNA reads TGTGCCAGCGAGACATCGACAGGGGGCGGAGAGACCCAGTACTTC. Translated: CASETSTGGGETQYF.

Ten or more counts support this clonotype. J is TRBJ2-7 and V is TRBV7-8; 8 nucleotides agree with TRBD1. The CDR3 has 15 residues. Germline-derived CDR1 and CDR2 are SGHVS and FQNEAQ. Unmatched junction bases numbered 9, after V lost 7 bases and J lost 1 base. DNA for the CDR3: TGTGCCAGCAACCCCACAGGGGGTCAGTCCTACGAGCAGTACGTC. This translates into CASNPTGGQSYEQYV.

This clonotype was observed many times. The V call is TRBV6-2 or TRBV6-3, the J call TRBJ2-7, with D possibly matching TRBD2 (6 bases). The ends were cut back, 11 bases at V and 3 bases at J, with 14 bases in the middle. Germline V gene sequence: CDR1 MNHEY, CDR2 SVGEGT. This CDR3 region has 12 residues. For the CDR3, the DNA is TGTGCCGCAGGGAGGAGGGTCTACGAGCAGTACTTC. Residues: CAAGRRVYEQYF.

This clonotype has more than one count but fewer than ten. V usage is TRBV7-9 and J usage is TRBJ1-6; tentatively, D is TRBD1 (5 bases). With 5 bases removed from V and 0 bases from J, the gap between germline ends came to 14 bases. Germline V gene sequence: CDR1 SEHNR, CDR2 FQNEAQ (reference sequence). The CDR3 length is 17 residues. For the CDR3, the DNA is TGTGCCAGCAGCCCAGGGACTTTAAGCTCCTATAATTCACCCCTCCACTTT. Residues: CASSPGTLSSYNSPLHF. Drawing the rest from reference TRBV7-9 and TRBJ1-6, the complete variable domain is DTGVSQNPRHKITKRGQNVTFRCDPISEHNRLYWYRQTLGQGPEFLTYFQNEAQLEKSRLLSDRFSAERPKGSFSTLEIQRTEQGDSAMYLCASSPGTLSSYNSPLHFGNGTRLTVT.

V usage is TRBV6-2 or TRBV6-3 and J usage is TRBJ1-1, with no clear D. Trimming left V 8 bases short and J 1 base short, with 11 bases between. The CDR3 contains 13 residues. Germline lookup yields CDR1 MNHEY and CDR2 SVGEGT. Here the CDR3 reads CASRTQGNTEAFF. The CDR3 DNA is TGTGCCAGCCGAACCCAAGGGAACACTGAAGCTTTCTTT.

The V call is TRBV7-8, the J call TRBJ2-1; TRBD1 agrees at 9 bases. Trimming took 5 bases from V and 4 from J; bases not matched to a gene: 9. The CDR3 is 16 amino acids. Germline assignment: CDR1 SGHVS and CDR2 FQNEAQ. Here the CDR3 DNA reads TGTGCCAGCAGCCCCCCCGGGACAGGGCTTTACAATGAGCAGTTCTTC. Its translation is CASSPPGTGLYNEQFF.

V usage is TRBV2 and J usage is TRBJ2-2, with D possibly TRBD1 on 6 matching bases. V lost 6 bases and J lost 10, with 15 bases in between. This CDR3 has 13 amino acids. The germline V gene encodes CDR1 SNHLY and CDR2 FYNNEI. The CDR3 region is CASRGASSVELFF. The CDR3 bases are TGTGCCAGCAGGGGGGCTAGCTCGGTGGAGCTGTTTTTT.